The entry that follows covers one T cell receptor (beta chain) sequence. This record comes from a study of blood T cell repertoires in COVID-19. Study details: The United States, Italy and Spain were the sources of the acute and convalescent COVID-19 samples. PBMCs, B-cell-depleted T cells, or T cells provided the cDNA or gDNA that made up the material.

Authors' methods: Reference gene primer amplification yielded estimated nucleated cell counts. Profiled with immunoSEQ multiplex PCR; TCRdb holds only in-frame clones, not every one. Clonal size and the V and J genes are those of that table, whereas D and trimming came from the DNA. The table shows 160,000 or so clones, with 80% to 90% occurring only once. What was sequenced was peripheral blood. The source is a woman aged 50 to 60 with acute or convalescent COVID-19.

CDR3 loop: CAWNGQGLSGNTIYF. DNA of the CDR3: TGTGCCTGGAACGGACAGGGTCTTTCTGGAAACACCATATATTTT. The V call is TRBV30, the J call TRBJ1-3, with TRBD1 matching over 8 bases. Germline assignment: CDR1 GTSNPN and CDR2 SVGIG (reference sequence). CDR3 length: 15 residues. V shed 4 bases and J 1 base; nucleotides not matched to a gene: 6.